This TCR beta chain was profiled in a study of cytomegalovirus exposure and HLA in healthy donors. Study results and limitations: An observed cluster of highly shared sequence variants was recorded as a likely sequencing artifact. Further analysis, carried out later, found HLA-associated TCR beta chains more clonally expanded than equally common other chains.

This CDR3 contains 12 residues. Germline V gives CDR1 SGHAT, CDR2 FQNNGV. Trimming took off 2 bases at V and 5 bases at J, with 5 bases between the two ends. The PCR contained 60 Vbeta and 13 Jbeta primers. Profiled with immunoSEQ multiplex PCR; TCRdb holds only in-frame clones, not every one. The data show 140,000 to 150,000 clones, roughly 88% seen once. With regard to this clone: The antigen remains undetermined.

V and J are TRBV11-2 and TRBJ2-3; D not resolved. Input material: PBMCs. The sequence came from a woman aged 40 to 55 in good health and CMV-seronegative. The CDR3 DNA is TGTGCCAGCAGCTTACTCGTAGATACGCAGTATTTT. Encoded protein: CASSLLVDTQYF.